This TCR beta chain is drawn from a study of blood T cell repertoires in COVID-19 (dated by TCRdb to about 2020). With respect to the entire study: The collaborator samples originated in the United States, Italy and Spain and spanned the acute and convalescent phases of COVID-19. The material from the prospective study consisted of cDNA or gDNA derived from T cells, B-cell-depleted T cells, or PBMCs. Subjects who had been exposed to COVID-19, were actively infected with it, or had recovered from it provided the deeply sampled blood TCRbeta repertoires that made up the dataset. A freely available public database, intended as a resource for researchers studying the immune response to SARS-CoV-2, is where the repertoires were released. The samples were drawn from two sources: the first 160 participants of the ongoing ImmuneRACE study, and about 1,300 subjects contributed by 6 global collaborators. Sample metadata almost always included a de-identified subject ID, COVID-19 status, age in years and sex. Where available, HLA class I and class II types were taken from metadata supplied by the sample provider and were not determined by assay-based typing.

Trimming takes 6 bases off V and 7 bases off J; junction bases not matched to a gene: 8. Taken from the germline V gene, the CDR1 and CDR2 loops are MDHEN and SYDVKM. Inclusive of the bounding cysteine and phenylalanine, the CDR3 is 14 residues long. Of the read, only the CDR3 DNA is kept; its 42 bases are in frame from base 1. General study outcomes and caveats: How much clinical and demographic metadata was included differed by source and by participant, and the metadata was provided uncurated.

For this clone: Its cognate antigen has yet to be identified. Within one base of it there is no much larger clone, and no base qualities were kept.

TCRbeta CDR3 regions were amplified from genomic DNA using the immunoSEQ Assay, a bias-controlled multiplex PCR. The study's processing was this. The number of nucleated cells in each sample was estimated by amplification of reference gene primers within the assay. To quantify the absolute abundance of each unique TCRbeta CDR3 rearrangement, sequence reads were collapsed and filtered. For each sample, productive Simpson clonality was calculated as the square root of Simpson's diversity index across productive rearrangements. TCRdb re-hosts the immuneACCESS table, in-frame sequences only. Its copies lack some clones; in the studies checked, an unresolved V gene accounts for under half of them, and the cause for the rest is not known. That table furnishes V, J and clone size, whereas the DNA furnished D and trimming. This sample lists about 49,000 clones; 70% to 90% were detected once. The biggest ten clones account for 13% to 15% of the sample.

Whole blood was collected in K2EDTA tubes by collaborating institutions according to the institutions' own protocols. For TCRbeta analysis, collaborators shipped samples as frozen whole blood, isolated PBMCs, or DNA extracted from either of those sample types. The sequence is built from TRBV28 and TRBJ2-1, with TRBD1 matching 8 junction bases. The receptor comes from a human donor in a cohort sampled during active COVID-19. Sequencing input: peripheral blood. This receptor carries the CDR3 CASSGQGQDNEQFF. The DNA sequence follows: TGTGCCAGCAGCGGACAGGGTCAGGATAATGAGCAGTTCTTC.